The next 23 T cell receptor beta chains were all read from a single sample in a study of OX40 agonist ivuxolimab in advanced cancers. Measured with immunoSEQ multiplex PCR; TCRdb has only the in-frame clones, and not every one. The top ten clones hold approximately 22% of a sample with tens of thousands of clones, approximately 81% of them seen once. The sample consisted of CD4+ or CD8+ T cells sorted from blood, taken in a trial of the OX40 agonist ivuxolimab. These receptors all come from an adult with an advanced solid tumor such as melanoma, head and neck, liver or kidney cancer.

V is TRBV4-1 and J is TRBJ2-2; D remains ambiguous. CDR1 is MGHRA and CDR2 is YSYEKL in the germline V gene. Trimming removed 3 bases at V and 3 bases at J, with 5 bases between. CDR3 length: 13 residues. The CDR3 loop is CASSHWDTGELFF. The CDR3 DNA reads TGCGCCAGCAGCCATTGGGACACCGGGGAGCTGTTTTTT.

The DNA for the CDR3 is TGCGCCAGCAGCCCTCCCGTGGTAGCGGGAGTGTACGAGCAGTACTTC. Its protein product is CASSPPVVAGVYEQYF. The chain joins TRBV4-1 to TRBJ2-7; TRBD2 matches 9 bases. Germline loops: CDR1 MGHRA, CDR2 YSYEKL. V lost 4 bases and J lost 4; bases outside the gene matches: 11. There are 16 residues in the CDR3.

This clone was seen a few times. The CDR3 loop is CASSLKGAGSPLHF. CDR3 bases: TGTGCCAGCAGCTTGAAAGGGGCCGGTTCACCCCTCCACTTT. The chain has TRBV5-4 and TRBJ1-6; D might be TRBD1 (5 bases). This CDR3 is 14 amino acids long. Germline-derived CDR1 and CDR2 are SGHNT and YYREEE (reference sequence). V shed 1 base and J shed 9 bases, with 11 bases lying between them. Drawing the rest from reference TRBV5-4 and TRBJ1-6, the complete variable domain is ETGVTQSPTHLIKTRGQQVTLRCSSQSGHNTVSWYQQALGQGPQFIFQYYREEENGRGNFPPRFSGLQFPNYSSELNVNALELDDSALYLCASSLKGAGSPLHFGNGTRLTVT.

In DNA form, the CDR3 reads TGTGCCAGCAGTCTGGGGTCGAACACTGAAGCTTTCTTT. Its translation: CASSLGSNTEAFF. The J gene is TRBJ1-1, the V gene TRBV6-1; no clear D. The length of the CDR3 is 13 residues. Trimming shortened V by 5 bases and J by 1 base, and 8 bases separated the two germline ends. CDR1 MNHNS and CDR2 SASEGT come from the germline V gene.

A single count supports this clone. The rearrangement links TRBV27 to TRBJ2-3; TRBD2 matches at 12 bases. The length of the CDR3 is 15 residues. Germline V gene data show CDR1 as MNHEY and CDR2 as SMNVEV (reference sequence). J gave up 4 bases and V 5 bases, and 4 bases lay outside the gene matches. The CDR3 sequence is CASSEASGGADTQYF. CDR3 sequence (DNA): TGTGCCAGCAGTGAAGCTAGCGGGGGGGCAGATACGCAGTATTTT.

The V call is TRBV7-9, the J call TRBJ2-7, with TRBD2 as a possible D gene (5 bases). The CDR3 extends over 12 amino acids. The germline V and J ends were trimmed by 3 bases and 2 bases, with 5 bases remaining between them. CDR1 is SEHNR and CDR2 is FQNEAQ in the germline V gene (reference sequence). CDR3 amino acids: CASSFGAYEQYF. DNA of the CDR3: TGTGCCAGCAGCTTCGGGGCCTACGAGCAGTACTTC.

The chain joins TRBV7-3 to TRBJ2-1; D not resolved. Trimming pared 3 bases from V and 10 bases from J, leaving 10 bases between. This CDR3 region has 12 residues. The germline CDR1 and CDR2 sequences are SGHTA and FQGTGA. The DNA for the CDR3 is TGTGCCAGCAGCTTCGACGGCCGCGAGCAGTTCTTC. As protein: CASSFDGREQFF.

This clone has just one count. The V and J genes are TRBV7-8 and TRBJ2-1; TRBD2 agrees at 7 bases. The CDR3 loop spans 15 amino acids. The junction had 9 bases not matched to a gene; V was cut back by 4 bases and J by 6 bases. Germline CDR1 and CDR2: SGHVS and FQNEAQ. CDR3 loop: CASSSGTTIPNEQFF. CDR3 nucleotides: TGTGCCAGCAGCTCCGGGACTACGATCCCCAATGAGCAGTTCTTC.

The chain combines TRBV23-1 with TRBJ2-5; the match to TRBD2 covers 9 bases. TRBV23-1 is an ORF; its function is uncertain. The CDR3 length is 15 residues. V shed 3 bases, J shed 3 bases, and the junction held 5 bases outside the gene matches. The CDR3 nucleotides are TGCGCCAGCAGTCAGAAACTAGCGGGCAAAGAGACCCAGTACTTC. This translates into CASSQKLAGKETQYF.

The chain employs TRBV27 and TRBJ2-5; D uncertain. The CDR3 is 13 amino acids. Germline CDR1 and CDR2: MNHEY and SMNVEV (reference sequence). The V end was cut by 5 bases, the J end by 4 bases, with 11 bases between. The CDR3 region has the DNA TGTGCCAGCAGTCTCATTTTCGGAGAGACCCAGTACTTC. Translating gives CASSLIFGETQYF.

This clone was seen a single time. This chain links TRBV30 with TRBJ2-7; 8 bases fit TRBD1. CDR3 size: 15 residues. The germline CDR1 and CDR2 sequences are GTSNPN and SVGIG (reference sequence). J lost 4 bases, V lost 3 bases, and 11 bases had no gene match. The CDR3 here is CAWRDPGTGGYEQYF. CDR3 sequence (DNA): TGTGCCTGGAGAGACCCTGGTACAGGGGGGTACGAGCAGTACTTC.

J is TRBJ2-7 and V is TRBV15, with a tentative D call TRBD2 (6 bases). The length of the CDR3 is 18 residues. CDR1 and CDR2 (germline): LNHNV, YYDKDF (reference sequence). The ends were cut back, 0 bases at V and 4 bases at J, with 22 bases in the middle. The CDR3 spells CATSRELLANPSRYEQYF. CDR3 sequence (DNA): TGTGCCACCAGCAGAGAATTGCTAGCGAACCCAAGTCGGTACGAGCAGTACTTC.

The J gene is TRBJ2-3, the V gene TRBV4-1; no clear D. The CDR3 covers 17 residues. Trimming shortened V by 0 bases and J by 2 bases, and 15 bases separated the two germline ends. The V gene's germline CDR1 is MGHRA and CDR2 YSYEKL. In nucleotides, the CDR3 is TGCGCCAGCAGCCAAGATAGGGCAGCTCTATCCACAGATACGCAGTATTTT. This gives the protein CASSQDRAALSTDTQYF.

The chain combines TRBV4-3 with TRBJ1-1; D remains unclear. The CDR3 loop spans 14 amino acids. Germline V gene lookup returns CDR1 LGHNA and CDR2 YSLEER. V was trimmed by 3 bases and J by 0 bases, leaving 8 bases between them. In DNA, the CDR3 is TGCGCCAGCAGCCACGGACGGATGAACACTGAAGCTTTCTTT. It translates to CASSHGRMNTEAFF.

The CDR3 sequence is CASSLYAVGGRDGYTF. CDR3 DNA: TGTGCCAGCAGCTTATACGCTGTAGGGGGAAGGGACGGCTACACCTTC. This chain joins TRBV7-3 and TRBJ1-2; possibly TRBD1 for D (6 bases). The V gene's germline CDR1 is SGHTA and CDR2 FQGTGA. This CDR3 is 16 amino acids long. The germline V and J ends were trimmed by 2 bases and 8 bases, with 21 bases remaining between them.

This rearrangement joins TRBV7-9 to TRBJ1-4; D perhaps matches TRBD1 (6 bases). V lost 5 bases to trimming and J lost 3 bases, with 13 bases between them. CDR1 SEHNR and CDR2 FQNEAQ come from the germline V gene (reference sequence). This CDR3 has 15 residues. The CDR3 sequence is CASSPGARSNEKLFF. CDR3 nucleotides: TGTGCCAGCAGCCCGGGGGCGCGGTCTAATGAAAAACTGTTTTTT.

The J gene is TRBJ2-5, the V gene TRBV7-9, with 14 bases identical to TRBD2. CDR1 is SEHNR and CDR2 is FQNEAQ in the germline V gene (reference sequence). Losses at the gene ends were 5 bases for V and 5 bases for J; bases not matched to a gene: 7. The CDR3 spans 16 residues. This CDR3 reads CASSTTSGRAGETQYF. CDR3 nucleotide sequence: TGTGCCAGCAGCACGACTAGCGGGAGGGCCGGGGAGACCCAGTACTTC.

The chain combines TRBV5-1 with TRBJ1-2, with 9 bases that match TRBD1. Germline V CDR1 and CDR2: SGHRS, YFSETQ. CDR3 size: 14 residues. V lost 4 bases and J lost 3; bases outside the gene matches: 4. In nucleotides, the CDR3 is TGCGCCAGCAGCCCGGGACAGGGCTACTATGGCTACACCTTC. The encoded protein is CASSPGQGYYGYTF.

The genes are TRBV7-6 and TRBJ2-6; D call uncertain. V dropped 5 bases and J dropped 1 base, with 9 bases sitting between them. CDR1 is SGHVS, CDR2 FNYEAQ, per germline. The CDR3 has 15 amino acids. The CDR3 reads CASSAQLSGANVLTF. Here the CDR3 DNA reads TGTGCCAGCAGCGCCCAGCTGTCTGGGGCCAACGTCCTGACTTTC.

V usage is TRBV30 and J usage is TRBJ2-1; D gene uncertain. The CDR3 runs 12 residues. The germline V gene has CDR1 GTSNPN and CDR2 SVGIG (reference sequence). Trimming cost V 4 bases and J 7 bases, with 11 bases left between them. Written as DNA, the CDR3 is TGTGCCTGGATTACTGACCGGAATGAGCAGTTCTTC. This translates into CAWITDRNEQFF.

This sequence joins TRBV27 and TRBJ2-5; no firm D call. Trimming stripped 2 bases from V and 0 bases from J, with 7 bases between. CDR1 is MNHEY, CDR2 SMNVEV, per germline (reference sequence). The CDR3 sequence is 14 residues long. The CDR3 loop is CASSLLGNQETQYF. In nucleotides, the CDR3 is TGTGCCAGCAGTTTACTAGGGAACCAAGAGACCCAGTACTTC.

V gene TRBV7-8 combines with J gene TRBJ2-1; possible D gene TRBD1, 6 bases. Germline V gives CDR1 SGHVS, CDR2 FQNEAQ. V lost 3 bases, J lost 0 bases, and 6 bases lay in between. The CDR3 loop spans 14 amino acids. CDR3 residues: CASSFRGSYNEQFF. In nucleotides, the CDR3 is TGTGCCAGCAGCTTCAGGGGCTCCTACAATGAGCAGTTCTTC.

CDR3 loop: CASSFLARSSYNEQFF. As DNA, the CDR3 is TGTGCCAGCAGTTTCCTAGCGAGAAGCTCCTACAATGAGCAGTTCTTC. This sequence joins TRBV27 and TRBJ2-1; weak D call: TRBD2 (6 bases). The V end lost 3 bases, the J end lost 0 bases, and 12 bases lay between the germline ends. This CDR3 spans 16 amino acids. In germline, CDR1 is MNHEY, CDR2 SMNVEV (reference sequence).